A single sample gave rise to the 23 T cell receptor beta chains below, sequenced in a study of identical twins. TCRdb re-called the 5' RACE reads with MiXCR, one entry per CDR3 protein. The sample has 250,000 to 350,000 distinct CDR3 sequences, less than 9.5% seen once. This same sample was also taken into another study, of yellow fever vaccine responses in identical twins.

The specimen was CD8+ T cells sorted from blood. Receptor source: a woman aged 18-29 years in good health.

In its sample, this clonotype was seen a few times. The V gene is TRBV4-3, the J gene TRBJ2-3; 10 bases are shared with TRBD2. From germline, CDR1 is LGHNA and CDR2 YSLEER. The CDR3 is 17 amino acids. V was clipped by 8 bases and J by 0 bases; unmatched bases: 11. Here the CDR3 DNA reads TGCGCCAGCCGTTCAGCGGGAGGGCCCCCTAGCACAGATACGCAGTATTTT. Its translation: CASRSAGGPPSTDTQYF.

This clonotype has only a few counts. The chain links TRBV7-6 to TRBJ2-1, with 11 bases that match TRBD1. The V gene end was trimmed by 1 base and the J gene end by 9 bases; junction bases not matched to a gene: 5. The CDR3 contains 15 residues. The germline gives CDR1 SGHVS, CDR2 FNYEAQ. The chain's CDR3 is CASSLGWTGGGEQFF. In nucleotides, the CDR3 is TGTGCCAGCAGCTTAGGCTGGACAGGGGGCGGTGAGCAGTTCTTC.

This clonotype was seen only a few times. The J gene is TRBJ2-1, the V gene TRBV29-1, with a weak D call TRBD2 (5 bases). Between the trimmed V and J ends, which lost 1 base and 8 bases, there was a span of 21 bases. The CDR3 has 16 residues. The germline CDR1 and CDR2 sequences are SQVTM and ANQGSEA. CDR3 DNA: TGCAGCGTTGAAGGGCCAGAACGGGCCGAGGGCTATGAGCAGTTCTTC. It encodes CSVEGPERAEGYEQFF.

The chain carries TRBV20-1 and TRBJ2-3; D is undetermined. The CDR3 runs 14 residues. Trimming cost V 6 bases and J 4 bases, with 17 bases left between them. Germline CDR1 and CDR2: DFQATT and SNEGSKA (reference sequence). The CDR3 loop reads CSAEPGDSPDTQYF. Written as DNA, the CDR3 is TGCAGTGCCGAACCCGGTGATTCGCCAGATACGCAGTATTTT.

This clonotype was found many times. The chain recombines TRBV4-3 with TRBJ2-7; 10 nucleotides match TRBD2. Trimming took 4 bases from V and 3 from J; bases not matched to a gene: 6. This CDR3 contains 15 residues. Germline V gene lookup returns CDR1 LGHNA and CDR2 YSLEER. The DNA of the CDR3 is TGCGCCAGCAGCCTATCCGGGACTAGCGTCTACGAGCAGTACTTC. Residues: CASSLSGTSVYEQYF.

The rearrangement uses TRBV3-1 and TRBJ2-6; unclear D gene. The CDR3 loop spans 17 amino acids. V lost 5 bases, J lost 2 bases, and 16 bases lay in between. The germline V gene encodes CDR1 LGHDT and CDR2 YNNKEL (reference sequence). CDR3 protein: CASSKAFSGTGANVLTF. The CDR3, as DNA: TGTGCCAGCAGCAAGGCGTTCTCTGGGACTGGGGCCAACGTCCTGACTTTC.

The CDR3 reads CASSPPEGGLSYEQYF. The CDR3, as DNA: TGTGCCAGCTCACCACCCGAGGGGGGACTATCCTACGAGCAGTACTTC. The chain combines TRBV18 with TRBJ2-7, with D perhaps matching TRBD2 (7 bases). CDR1 and CDR2 from the germline V gene are KGHSH and LQKENI. V gave up 0 bases and J gave up 1 base, with 13 bases separating them. The CDR3 runs 16 residues.

At least ten counts were recorded for this clonotype. V is TRBV29-1 and J is TRBJ2-4; D is perhaps TRBD1 (6 bases). The germline gives CDR1 SQVTM, CDR2 ANQGSEA. The CDR3 is 13 residues long. Trimming stripped 6 bases from V and 5 bases from J, with 14 bases between. The CDR3: CSVDPGAENIQYF. For the CDR3, the DNA is TGCAGCGTCGACCCAGGGGCGGAAAACATTCAGTACTTC.

At least ten counts were recorded for this clonotype. The chain recombines TRBV4-2 with TRBJ2-6; no reliable D call. The CDR3 runs 16 residues. Deletions cut 0 bases from V and 1 base from J, with 7 bases between. Looked up from germline, CDR1 is LGHNA and CDR2 is YNFKEQ. The CDR3 nucleotides read TGTGCCAGCAGCCAAGATGAGGTGTCTGGGGCCAACGTCCTGACTTTC. Translation: CASSQDEVSGANVLTF.

This sequence joins TRBV7-8 and TRBJ2-3; D possibly matches TRBD1 or TRBD2 (6 bases each). CDR1 SGHVS and CDR2 FQNEAQ come from the germline V gene. Trimming pared 6 bases from V and 6 bases from J, leaving 25 bases between. The CDR3 contains 17 residues. The CDR3 reads CASRPPRGDQKEDTQYF. CDR3 nucleotide sequence: TGTGCCAGCAGACCACCAAGGGGGGATCAGAAGGAGGATACGCAGTATTTT.

This chain joins TRBV12-3 or TRBV12-4 and TRBJ2-2, with D unresolved. The CDR3 has 13 amino acids. With 2 bases removed from V and 8 bases from J, the gap between germline ends came to 9 bases. CDR3 nucleotides: TGTGCCAGCAGTTTACTAGTCACGGGGGAGCTGTTTTTT. This codes for CASSLLVTGELFF.

This clonotype was recorded many times. The rearrangement links TRBV29-1 to TRBJ2-7, with a tentative D call TRBD2 (6 bases). The germline CDR1 and CDR2 sequences are SQVTM and ANQGSEA. The CDR3 covers 12 residues. Between the trimmed V and J ends, which lost 5 bases and 2 bases, there was a span of 10 bases. The CDR3 DNA reads as TGCAGCGTTAGTAGCGGAGCCTACGAGCAGTACTTC. Translating it yields CSVSSGAYEQYF.

The chain is built from TRBV4-2 and TRBJ2-7; D is tentatively TRBD1 or TRBD2 (5 bases each). The germline CDR1 and CDR2 sequences are LGHNA and YNFKEQ. V lost 4 bases, J lost 6 bases, and 13 bases lay in between. This CDR3 has 13 residues. As DNA, the CDR3 is TGTGCCAGCAGCCCGGGGCTCACCTGCGAGCAGTACTTC. Its translation: CASSPGLTCEQYF.

The chain couples TRBV14 to TRBJ2-3, with D perhaps given as TRBD1 or TRBD2 (5 bases each). The V end was cut by 0 bases, the J end by 2 bases, with 12 bases between. Germline V gene lookup returns CDR1 SGHDN and CDR2 FVKESK. The CDR3 totals 16 residues. The CDR3 here is CASSQEGVSYTDTQYF. For the CDR3, the DNA is TGTGCCAGCAGCCAAGAGGGGGTTTCATACACAGATACGCAGTATTTT. Full variable domain (remainder filled in from reference TRBV14 and TRBJ2-3): EAGVTQFPSHSVIEKGQTVTLRCDPISGHDNLYWYRRVMGKEIKFLLHFVKESKQDESGMPNNRFLAERTGGTYSTLKVQPAELEDSGVYFCASSQEGVSYTDTQYFGPGTRLTVL.

This clonotype has just a few counts. The chain links TRBV18 to TRBJ2-7; D remains ambiguous. V was clipped by 0 bases and J by 6 bases, with 12 bases between them. This CDR3 is 14 amino acids long. CDR1 and CDR2 (germline): KGHSH, LQKENI. The CDR3 region is CASSPPFQPAEQYF. The CDR3 DNA reads as TGTGCCAGCTCACCACCGTTCCAGCCGGCCGAGCAGTACTTC.

In its sample, this clonotype was seen many times. This sequence joins TRBV20-1 and TRBJ1-1; D remains unclear. CDR3 length: 13 residues. The ends were cut back, 3 bases at V and 3 bases at J, with 11 bases in the middle. Germline CDR1 is DFQATT and CDR2 is SNEGSKA (reference sequence). CDR3 residues: CSARGPGHTEAFF. DNA of the CDR3: TGCAGTGCTAGGGGTCCGGGCCACACTGAAGCTTTCTTT.

The chain recombines TRBV5-5 with TRBJ2-5, with 8 bases aligning to TRBD2. Germline V gene sequence: CDR1 SGHKS, CDR2 YYEKEE (reference sequence). J gave up 3 bases and V 1 base, and 2 bases lay outside the gene matches. CDR3 size: 14 residues. CDR3 nucleotides: TGTGCCAGCAGCTTGCAACTAGCGGAAGAGACCCAGTACTTC. Protein: CASSLQLAEETQYF.

This clonotype was picked up many times. V and J are TRBV29-1 and TRBJ2-1; 11 nucleotides align to TRBD2. Trimming removed 4 bases from V and 5 bases from J; junction bases left unmatched: 10. Germline values: CDR1 SQVTM, CDR2 ANQGSEA. This CDR3 is 16 amino acids long. In nucleotides, the CDR3 is TGCAGCGTTGTGGGACAGAAGACTAGCGGGAACAATGAGCAGTTCTTC. It encodes CSVVGQKTSGNNEQFF.

V is TRBV5-6 and J is TRBJ2-1; D not certain. Germline V CDR1 and CDR2: SGHDT, YYEEEE. The V end was cut by 4 bases, the J end by 2 bases, with 13 bases between. The CDR3 totals 15 residues. CDR3 sequence: CASSSSPRAYNEQFF. Here the CDR3 DNA reads TGTGCCAGCAGCAGTAGCCCGCGCGCCTACAATGAGCAGTTCTTC.

The chain links TRBV20-1 to TRBJ2-2; TRBD2 aligns across 8 bases. After removal of 3 bases from V and 1 base from J, the junction contained 10 bases not matched to a gene. From germline, CDR1 is DFQATT and CDR2 SNEGSKA (reference sequence). The CDR3 consists of 17 residues. CDR3 nucleotide sequence: TGCAGTGCTAGGCCCTCCCGGAGCGGGGGGAACACCGGGGAGCTGTTTTTT. Encoded protein: CSARPSRSGGNTGELFF.

This clonotype was recorded many times. The rearrangement joins TRBV20-1 to TRBJ2-3; D remains unclear. Per the germline V gene, CDR1 is DFQATT and CDR2 is SNEGSKA (reference sequence). This CDR3 contains 10 residues. V was pared by 3 bases and J by 6 bases, with 4 bases between. In DNA, the CDR3 is TGCAGTGCTAGGGAGGATACGCAGTATTTT. Protein product: CSAREDTQYF.

The CDR3 spells CSADGDLEAYEQYF. In nucleotides, the CDR3 is TGCAGTGCTGATGGGGACTTAGAAGCCTACGAGCAGTACTTC. The chain has TRBV20-1 and TRBJ2-7; a weak D match, TRBD2 (6 bases). In germline, CDR1 is DFQATT, CDR2 SNEGSKA (reference sequence). Trimming cost V 5 bases and J 2 bases, with 16 bases left between them. The CDR3 loop spans 14 amino acids.

At least ten counts were recorded for this clonotype. V usage is TRBV12-3 or TRBV12-4 and J usage is TRBJ2-3; D may be TRBD1 (5 bases). The CDR3 contains 17 residues. Trimming shortened V by 3 bases and J by 4 bases, and 20 bases separated the two germline ends. CDR3 residues: CASSFPPGRALADTQYF. DNA for the CDR3: TGTGCCAGCAGTTTCCCCCCGGGCAGGGCACTTGCAGATACGCAGTATTTT.